This T cell receptor (beta chain) was identified in a study of CD8+ T cells in alopecia areata. Extracted RNA was reverse transcribed, and the resulting cDNA served as sequencing template. Sequencing used immunoSEQ multiplex PCR; TCRdb keeps in-frame clones, though not all of them. The table has roughly 170,000 clones, over 50% seen once. Comments on this clone: The antigen is not known.

Study findings and constraints: Between patients, shared TCR sequences were less clear than in mice. This was possibly due in part to HLA diversity in the patient population.

With 0 bases clipped from V and 2 bases from J, the junction kept 7 bases outside the gene matches. Germline assignment: CDR1 MGHRA and CDR2 YSYEKL. This CDR3 contains 17 residues. The clonotype originates from a human donor with alopecia areata. The rearrangement links TRBV4-1 to TRBJ2-5; the match to TRBD2 covers 9 bases. Sequencing was performed on CD4+ T cells sorted from blood, taken at week 0. This chain's CDR3 is CASSQDRGTSTQETQYF. CDR3 nucleotides: TGCGCCAGCAGCCAAGATCGCGGGACTAGCACGCAAGAGACCCAGTACTTC.